This T cell receptor beta chain was captured by sequencing in a study of beta chain features in type 1 diabetes. Regarding the study as a whole: In comparison with healthy donors, patients had naive, central memory and Treg TCRB repertoires that appeared more similar. A moderate, significant TCRB CDR3 shortening appeared in type 1 diabetes across four CD4+ subsets.

Of the isolated RNA, all was reverse transcribed, and so the sequenced material was expressed TCRB transcripts. Profiled with immunoSEQ multiplex PCR; TCRdb holds only in-frame clones, not every one. In the table there are under 300,000 clones, around 13% of which are singletons. This clone has a handful of counts. Its target is not known. This CDR3 is built from 14 residues. J lost 8 bases, V lost 6 bases, and 7 bases had no gene match. CDR1 is WSHSY and CDR2 is SAAADI in the germline V gene. This TCR came from a man in his thirties or forties with type 1 diabetes. The specimen sequenced was naive CD4+ T cells from blood. The V gene is TRBV10-2, the J gene TRBJ2-1, with 10 bases fitting TRBD2. The chain's CDR3 is CASRGSGGIHEQFF. As DNA, the CDR3 is TGCGCCAGCAGGGGTAGCGGGGGGATCCATGAGCAGTTCTTC.